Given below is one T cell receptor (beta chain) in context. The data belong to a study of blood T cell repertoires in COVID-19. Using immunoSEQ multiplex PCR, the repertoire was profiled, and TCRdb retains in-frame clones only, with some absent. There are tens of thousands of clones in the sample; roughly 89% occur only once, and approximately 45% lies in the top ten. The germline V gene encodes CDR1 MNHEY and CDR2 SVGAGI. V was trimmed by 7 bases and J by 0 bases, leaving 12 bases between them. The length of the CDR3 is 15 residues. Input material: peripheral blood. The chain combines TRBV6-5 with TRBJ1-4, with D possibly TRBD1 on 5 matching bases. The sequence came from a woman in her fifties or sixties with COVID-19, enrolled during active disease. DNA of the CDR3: TGTGCCAGCACAGATCAGGGCGCAACTAATGAAAAACTGTTTTTT. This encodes CASTDQGATNEKLFF.